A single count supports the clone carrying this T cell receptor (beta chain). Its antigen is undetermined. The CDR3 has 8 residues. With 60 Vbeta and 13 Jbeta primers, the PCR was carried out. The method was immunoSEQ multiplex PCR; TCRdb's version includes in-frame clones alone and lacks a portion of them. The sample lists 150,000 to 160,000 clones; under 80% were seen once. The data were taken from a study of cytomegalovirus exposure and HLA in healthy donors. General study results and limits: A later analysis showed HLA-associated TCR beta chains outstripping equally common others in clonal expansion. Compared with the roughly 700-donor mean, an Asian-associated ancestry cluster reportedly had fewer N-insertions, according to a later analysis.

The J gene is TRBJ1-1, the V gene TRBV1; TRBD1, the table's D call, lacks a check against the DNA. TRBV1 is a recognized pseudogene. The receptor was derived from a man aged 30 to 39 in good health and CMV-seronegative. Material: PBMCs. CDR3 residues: CKGTEAFF. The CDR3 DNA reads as TGCAAGGGGACTGAAGCTTTCTTT.